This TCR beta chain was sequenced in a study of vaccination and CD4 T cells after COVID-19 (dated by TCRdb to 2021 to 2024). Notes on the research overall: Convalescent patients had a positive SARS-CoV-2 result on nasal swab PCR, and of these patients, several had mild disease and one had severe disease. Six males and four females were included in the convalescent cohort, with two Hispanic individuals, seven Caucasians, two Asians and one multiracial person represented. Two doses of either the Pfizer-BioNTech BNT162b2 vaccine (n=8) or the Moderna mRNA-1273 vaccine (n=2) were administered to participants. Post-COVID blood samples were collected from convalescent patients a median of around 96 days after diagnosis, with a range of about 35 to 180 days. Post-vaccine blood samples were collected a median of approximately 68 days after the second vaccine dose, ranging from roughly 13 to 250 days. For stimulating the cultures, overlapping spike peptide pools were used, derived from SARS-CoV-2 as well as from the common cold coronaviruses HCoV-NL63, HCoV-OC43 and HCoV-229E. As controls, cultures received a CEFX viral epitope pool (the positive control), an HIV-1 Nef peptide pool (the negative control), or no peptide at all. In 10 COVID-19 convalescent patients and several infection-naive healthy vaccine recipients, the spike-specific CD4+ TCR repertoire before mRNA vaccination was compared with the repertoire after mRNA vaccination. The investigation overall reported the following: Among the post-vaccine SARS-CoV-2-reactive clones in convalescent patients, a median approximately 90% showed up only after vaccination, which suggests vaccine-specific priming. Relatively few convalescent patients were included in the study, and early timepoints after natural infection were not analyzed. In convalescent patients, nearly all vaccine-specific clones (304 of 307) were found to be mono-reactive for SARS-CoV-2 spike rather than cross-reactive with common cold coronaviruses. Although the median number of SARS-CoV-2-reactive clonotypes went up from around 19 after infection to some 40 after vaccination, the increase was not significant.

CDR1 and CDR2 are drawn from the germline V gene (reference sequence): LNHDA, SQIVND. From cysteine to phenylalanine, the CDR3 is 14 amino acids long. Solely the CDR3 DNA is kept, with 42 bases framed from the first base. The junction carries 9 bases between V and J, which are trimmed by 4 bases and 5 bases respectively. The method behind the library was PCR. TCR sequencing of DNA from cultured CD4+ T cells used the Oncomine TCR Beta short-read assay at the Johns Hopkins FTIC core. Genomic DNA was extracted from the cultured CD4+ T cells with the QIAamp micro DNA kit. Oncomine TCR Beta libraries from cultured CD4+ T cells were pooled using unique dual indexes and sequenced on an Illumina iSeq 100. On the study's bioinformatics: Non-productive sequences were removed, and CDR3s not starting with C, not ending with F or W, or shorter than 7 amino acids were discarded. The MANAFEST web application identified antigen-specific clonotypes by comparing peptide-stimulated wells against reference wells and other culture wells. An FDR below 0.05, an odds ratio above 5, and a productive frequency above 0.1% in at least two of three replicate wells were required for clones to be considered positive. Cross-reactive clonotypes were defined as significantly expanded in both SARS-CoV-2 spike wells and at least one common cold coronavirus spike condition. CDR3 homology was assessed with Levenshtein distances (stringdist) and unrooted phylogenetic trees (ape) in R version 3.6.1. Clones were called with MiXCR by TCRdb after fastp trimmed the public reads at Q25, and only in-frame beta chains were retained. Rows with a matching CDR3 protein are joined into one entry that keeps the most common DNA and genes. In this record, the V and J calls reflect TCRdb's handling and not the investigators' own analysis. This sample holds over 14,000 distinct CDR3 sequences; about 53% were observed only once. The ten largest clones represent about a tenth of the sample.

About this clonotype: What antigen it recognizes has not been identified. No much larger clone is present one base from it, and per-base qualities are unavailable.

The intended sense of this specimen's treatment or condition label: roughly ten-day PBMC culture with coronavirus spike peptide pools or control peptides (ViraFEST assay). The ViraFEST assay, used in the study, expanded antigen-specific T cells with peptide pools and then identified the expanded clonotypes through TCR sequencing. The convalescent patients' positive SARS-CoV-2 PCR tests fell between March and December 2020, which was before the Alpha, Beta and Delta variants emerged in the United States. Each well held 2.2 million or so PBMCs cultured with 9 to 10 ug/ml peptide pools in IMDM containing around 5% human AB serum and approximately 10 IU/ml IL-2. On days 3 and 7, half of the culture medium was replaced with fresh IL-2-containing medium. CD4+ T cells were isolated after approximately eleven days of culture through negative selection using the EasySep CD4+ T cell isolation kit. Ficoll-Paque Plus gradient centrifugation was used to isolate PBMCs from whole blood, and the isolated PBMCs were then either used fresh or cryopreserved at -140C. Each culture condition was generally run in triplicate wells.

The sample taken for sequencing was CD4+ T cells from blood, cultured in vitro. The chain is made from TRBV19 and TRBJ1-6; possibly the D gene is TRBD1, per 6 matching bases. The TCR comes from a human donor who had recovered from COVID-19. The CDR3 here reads CASSKHRDNSPLHF. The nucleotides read TGTGCCAGTAGTAAACACAGGGATAATTCACCCCTCCACTTT.